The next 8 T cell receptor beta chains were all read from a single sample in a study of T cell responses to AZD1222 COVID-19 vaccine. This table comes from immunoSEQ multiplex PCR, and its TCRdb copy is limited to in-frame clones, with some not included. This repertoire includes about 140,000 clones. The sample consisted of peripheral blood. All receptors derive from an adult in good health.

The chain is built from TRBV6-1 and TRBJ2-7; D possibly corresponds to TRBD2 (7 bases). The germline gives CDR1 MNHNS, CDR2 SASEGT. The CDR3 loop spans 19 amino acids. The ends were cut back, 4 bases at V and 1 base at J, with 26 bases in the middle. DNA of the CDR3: TGTGCCAGCAGTGCCCTGGGGGGGCAGCGTGGACTAAATTCCTACGAGCAGTACTTC. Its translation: CASSALGGQRGLNSYEQYF.

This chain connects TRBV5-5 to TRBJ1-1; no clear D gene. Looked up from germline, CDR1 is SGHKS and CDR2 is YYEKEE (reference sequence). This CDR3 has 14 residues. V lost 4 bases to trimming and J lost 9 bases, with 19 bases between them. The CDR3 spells CASSRAVVGRQAFF. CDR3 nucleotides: TGTGCCAGCAGCCGGGCGGTCGTAGGGAGACAAGCTTTCTTT.

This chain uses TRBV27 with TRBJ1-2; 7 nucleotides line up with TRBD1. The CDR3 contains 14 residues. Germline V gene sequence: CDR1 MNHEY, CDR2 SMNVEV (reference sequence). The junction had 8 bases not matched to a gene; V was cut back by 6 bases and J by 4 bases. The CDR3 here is CASREGGAVYGYTF. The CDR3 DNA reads TGTGCCAGCAGGGAAGGGGGCGCGGTCTATGGCTACACCTTC.

For the CDR3, the DNA is TGTGCCAGCAGCACCAGGGGTTACTTGTTTCGGGATACGCAGTATTTT. Its translation is CASSTRGYLFRDTQYF. V is TRBV7-8 and J is TRBJ2-3; a possible D gene is TRBD1 (6 bases). Germline CDR1 SGHVS, CDR2 FQNEAQ. The V and J ends lost 5 bases and 6 bases respectively, with 21 bases between them. This CDR3 comprises 16 residues. The whole variable domain, remainder taken from reference TRBV7-8 and TRBJ2-3, is GAGVSQSPRYKVAKRGQDVALRCDPISGHVSLFWYQQALGQGPEFLTYFQNEAQLDKSGLPSDRFFAERPEGSVSTLKIQRTQQEDSAVYLCASSTRGYLFRDTQYFGPGTRLTVL.

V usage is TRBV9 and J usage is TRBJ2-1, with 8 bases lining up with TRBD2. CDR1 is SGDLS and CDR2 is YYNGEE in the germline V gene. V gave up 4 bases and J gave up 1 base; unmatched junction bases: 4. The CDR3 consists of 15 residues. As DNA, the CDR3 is TGTGCCAGCAGCCTCCGGGGGGGATCCTACAATGAGCAGTTCTTC. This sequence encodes CASSLRGGSYNEQFF.

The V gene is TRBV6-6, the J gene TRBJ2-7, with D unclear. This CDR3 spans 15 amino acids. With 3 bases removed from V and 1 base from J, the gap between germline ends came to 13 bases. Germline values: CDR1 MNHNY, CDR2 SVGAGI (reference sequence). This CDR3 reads CASSYHLGQSYEQYF. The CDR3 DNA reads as TGTGCCAGCAGTTATCATCTGGGCCAGTCCTACGAGCAGTACTTC.

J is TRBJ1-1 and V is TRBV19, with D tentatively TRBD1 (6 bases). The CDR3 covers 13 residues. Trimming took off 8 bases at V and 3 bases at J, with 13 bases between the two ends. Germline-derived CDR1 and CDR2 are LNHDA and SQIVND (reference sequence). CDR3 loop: CASERQAHTEAFF. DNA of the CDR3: TGTGCCAGTGAAAGACAGGCCCACACTGAAGCTTTCTTT.

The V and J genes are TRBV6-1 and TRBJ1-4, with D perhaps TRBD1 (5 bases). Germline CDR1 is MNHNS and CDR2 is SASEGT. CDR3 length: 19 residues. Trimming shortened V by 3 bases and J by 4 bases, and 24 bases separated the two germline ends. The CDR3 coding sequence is TGTGCCAGCAGTGATCTACTCAGAGGGGTCCTTTCTCATAATGAAAAACTGTTTTTT. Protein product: CASSDLLRGVLSHNEKLFF.